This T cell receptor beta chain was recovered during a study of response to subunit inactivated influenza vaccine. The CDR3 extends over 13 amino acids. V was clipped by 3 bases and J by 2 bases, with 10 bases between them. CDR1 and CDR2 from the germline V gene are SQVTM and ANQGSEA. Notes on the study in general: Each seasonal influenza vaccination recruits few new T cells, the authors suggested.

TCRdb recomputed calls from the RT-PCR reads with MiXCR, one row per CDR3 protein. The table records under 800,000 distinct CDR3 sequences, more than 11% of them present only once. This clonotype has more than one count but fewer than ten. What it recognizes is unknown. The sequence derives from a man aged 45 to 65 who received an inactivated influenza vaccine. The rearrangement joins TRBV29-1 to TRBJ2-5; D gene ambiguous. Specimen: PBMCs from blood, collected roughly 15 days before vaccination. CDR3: CSVDSGIQETQYF. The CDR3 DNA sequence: TGCAGCGTTGATTCTGGGATTCAAGAGACCCAGTACTTC.